What follows are 16 T cell receptor beta chains derived from one specimen sequenced in a study of blood T cell repertoires in COVID-19. The protocol was immunoSEQ multiplex PCR, while the TCRdb copy is restricted to in-frame clones and leaves out a portion. The table shows approximately 70,000 clones, with 79% occurring only once. Sequencing was carried out using peripheral blood. Every receptor here comes from a woman in her sixties with acute or convalescent COVID-19.

This clone has just one count. V is TRBV6-5 and J is TRBJ2-1; possible D gene TRBD2, 5 bases. Germline-derived CDR1 and CDR2 are MNHEY and SVGAGI. The V gene lost 7 bases and the J gene lost 9 bases, with 16 bases spanning the gap. CDR3 length equals 13 residues. CDR3 protein: CASIVSVLREQFF. The CDR3 DNA is TGTGCCAGCATTGTTAGCGTGTTGCGTGAGCAGTTCTTC.

The rearrangement links TRBV3-1 (or the pseudogene TRBV3-2) to TRBJ1-2, with a possible D match to TRBD1 (5 bases). V was shortened by 1 base and J by 12 bases, with 18 bases between the two germline ends. Germline CDR1 LGHDT, CDR2 YNNKEL (reference sequence). The CDR3 has 14 amino acids. The CDR3 sequence: CASSQVGRRGFNTF. The CDR3 DNA reads TGTGCCAGCAGCCAAGTAGGACGGAGGGGCTTTAACACCTTC.

The rearrangement uses TRBV9 and TRBJ1-1; D remains ambiguous. Deletions cut 0 bases from V and 6 bases from J, with 12 bases between. Germline lookup yields CDR1 SGDLS and CDR2 YYNGEE. CDR3 length: 14 residues. This CDR3 is CASSVAREDSEAFF. The CDR3 bases are TGTGCCAGCAGCGTAGCCCGAGAGGACTCTGAAGCTTTCTTT. Based on the CDR3 plus reference TRBV9 and TRBJ1-1, the full variable domain is DSGVTQTPKHLITATGQRVTLRCSPRSGDLSVYWYQQSLDQGLQFLIQYYNGEERAKGNILERFSAQQFPDLHSELNLSSLELGDSALYFCASSVAREDSEAFFGQGTRLTVV.

For the CDR3, the DNA is TGTGCCAGTAGTGAGGACATTATTAACTCACCCCTCCACTTT. Amino acids: CASSEDIINSPLHF. The chain couples TRBV19 to TRBJ1-6; a weak D match, TRBD1 (5 bases). The V end was cut by 5 bases, the J end by 10 bases, with 15 bases between. The CDR3 consists of 14 residues. Germline values: CDR1 LNHDA, CDR2 SQIVND (reference sequence). The full variable domain, with the rest looked up from reference TRBV19 and TRBJ1-6, is DGGITQSPKYLFRKEGQNVTLSCEQNLNHDAMYWYRQDPGQGLRLIYYSQIVNDFQKGDIAEGYSVSREKKESFPLTVTSAQKNPTAFYLCASSEDIINSPLHFGNGTRLTVT.

This clone was counted once. This rearrangement joins TRBV6-5 to TRBJ2-5; 7 bases line up with TRBD2. Germline loops: CDR1 MNHEY, CDR2 SVGAGI. The CDR3 runs to 13 residues. Trimming at V came to 6 bases and at J to 1 base, leaving 2 bases not matched to a gene. The CDR3: CASSWTSQETQYF. The CDR3 region has the DNA TGTGCCAGCAGCTGGACTAGCCAAGAGACCCAGTACTTC.

This clone has more than one count but fewer than ten. The rearrangement uses TRBV28 and TRBJ2-4; perhaps TRBD1 as D (5 bases). Trimming shortened V by 2 bases and J by 0 bases, and 17 bases separated the two germline ends. The CDR3 is made up of 18 amino acids. Germline CDR1 reads MDHEN; CDR2 reads SYDVKM. The CDR3 nucleotides are TGTGCCAGCAGTTTACCTCCCGACAGCCCAATAGCCAAAAACATTCAGTACTTC. Protein: CASSLPPDSPIAKNIQYF.

The gene calls are TRBV6-5 and TRBJ2-2; maybe TRBD2 (5 bases). The germline V gene has CDR1 MNHEY and CDR2 SVGAGI. The CDR3 totals 13 residues. With 5 bases removed from V and 5 bases from J, the gap between germline ends came to 9 bases. CDR3 DNA: TGTGCCAGCAGTACCCGGGGAACCGGGGAGCTGTTTTTT. Translation gives CASSTRGTGELFF.

This clone was detected only once. This chain connects TRBV3-1 (or the pseudogene TRBV3-2) to TRBJ2-1; 9 nucleotides agree with TRBD2. This CDR3 spans 20 amino acids. Trimming took 1 base from V and 1 from J; bases not matched to a gene: 14. Looked up from germline, CDR1 is LGHDT and CDR2 is YNNKEL (reference sequence). CDR3 DNA sequence: TGTGCCAGCAGCCAAGTTACTGGTGGCGGGGGGGCCGGGTCCTACAATGAGCAGTTCTTC. Encoded protein: CASSQVTGGGGAGSYNEQFF.

V gene TRBV18 combines with J gene TRBJ1-1; D unclear. The CDR3 sequence is 15 residues long. V lost 0 bases to trimming and J lost 0 bases, with 8 bases between them. Germline V gene data show CDR1 as KGHSH and CDR2 as LQKENI. The CDR3 DNA is TGTGCCAGCTCACCACCGCAGGTGATGAACACTGAAGCTTTCTTT. This translates into CASSPPQVMNTEAFF.

The CDR3 coding sequence is TGTGCCAGCAGCTTGCTCGAATCGCAGGTCACAGATACGCAGTATTTT. Encoded protein: CASSLLESQVTDTQYF. V gene TRBV5-4 combines with J gene TRBJ2-3; D not resolved. The germline V and J ends were trimmed by 1 base and 2 bases, with 14 bases remaining between them. The CDR3 covers 16 residues. Germline-derived CDR1 and CDR2 are SGHNT and YYREEE (reference sequence).

The chain is built from TRBV11-2 and TRBJ1-2; the match to TRBD1 covers 7 bases. The CDR3 runs 14 residues. The J segment lost 1 base and the V segment lost 4 bases, leaving 3 bases of the junction unmatched. The germline CDR1 and CDR2 sequences are SGHAT and FQNNGV. CDR3 residues: CASSYNRGNYGYTF. In nucleotides, the CDR3 is TGTGCCAGCAGCTATAACAGGGGTAACTATGGCTACACCTTC.

This clone was detected a few times. The V gene is TRBV5-1, the J gene TRBJ1-2; D gene unclear. This CDR3 has 14 amino acids. From germline, CDR1 is SGHRS and CDR2 YFSETQ. With 0 bases removed from V and 3 bases from J, the gap between germline ends came to 9 bases. CDR3 nucleotide sequence: TGCGCCAGCAGCTTGGCACGGTCTTACTATGGCTACACCTTC. It codes for CASSLARSYYGYTF.

This sequence joins TRBV19 and TRBJ1-2; 8 bases are a match to TRBD1. The CDR3 consists of 15 residues. Germline CDR1 is LNHDA and CDR2 is SQIVND (reference sequence). V shed 4 bases and J 2 bases; nucleotides not matched to a gene: 6. The CDR3 DNA follows: TGTGCCAGTAGTAGTCGACAGGGGCGGAACTATGGCTACACCTTC. This translates into CASSSRQGRNYGYTF.

This clone was counted a single time. The rearrangement links TRBV6-4 to TRBJ2-1, with 8 bases fitting TRBD2. The V segment lost 5 bases and the J segment 10 bases; nucleotides outside the gene matches: 10. CDR3 length equals 14 residues. Germline values: CDR1 MRHNA, CDR2 SNTAGT. CDR3 residues: CASSPQRGGREQFF. CDR3 nucleotide sequence: TGTGCCAGCAGTCCCCAACGGGGGGGCCGGGAGCAGTTCTTC.

The sample holds one count of this clone. This chain uses TRBV9 with TRBJ2-1, with 12 bases that match TRBD2. The germline V gene has CDR1 SGDLS and CDR2 YYNGEE. This CDR3 is 16 amino acids long. The J segment lost 7 bases and the V segment lost 3 bases, leaving 8 bases of the junction unmatched. The CDR3 protein is CASSEAPSGGANEQFF. In nucleotides, the CDR3 is TGTGCCAGCAGCGAGGCCCCTAGCGGGGGGGCAAATGAGCAGTTCTTC. Variable domain in full (rest from reference TRBV9 and TRBJ2-1): DSGVTQTPKHLITATGQRVTLRCSPRSGDLSVYWYQQSLDQGLQFLIQYYNGEERAKGNILERFSAQQFPDLHSELNLSSLELGDSALYFCASSEAPSGGANEQFFGPGTRLTVL.

This clone was seen more than once but under ten times. The rearrangement uses TRBV14 and TRBJ1-3; no definite D call. In germline, CDR1 is SGHDN, CDR2 FVKESK. This CDR3 spans 14 amino acids. The germline V and J ends were trimmed by 4 bases and 10 bases, with 17 bases remaining between them. CDR3 nucleotides: TGTGCCAGCAGCCTTGGTCAAGCCGGGAGTACCATATATTTT. It specifies CASSLGQAGSTIYF.